The 30 T cell receptor beta chains presented below share a single source sample, sequenced in a study of cytomegalovirus exposure and HLA in healthy donors. Primers for the PCR totalled 60 Vbeta and 13 Jbeta. Repertoires were generated with immunoSEQ multiplex PCR, while TCRdb's copy carries only in-frame clones and drops some. The sample contains around 200,000 clones, 84% of which appear only once. The sample taken for sequencing was PBMCs. These receptors were collected from a girl aged 2-10 years in good health and CMV-seropositive.

This chain connects TRBV5-4 to TRBJ1-5; 8 nucleotides match TRBD1. V shed 4 bases and J 7 bases; nucleotides not matched to a gene: 4. Germline V gives CDR1 SGHNT, CDR2 YYREEE (reference sequence). The CDR3 consists of 13 residues. The DNA for the CDR3 is TGTGCCAGCAGCCTACGGGACAGGCAGCCCCAGCATTTT. Translated, it gives CASSLRDRQPQHF.

The rearrangement links TRBV9 to TRBJ1-1, with 7 bases that match TRBD1. The length of the CDR3 is 17 residues. V was pared by 0 bases and J by 0 bases, with 8 bases of the junction left unmatched. The germline V gene encodes CDR1 SGDLS and CDR2 YYNGEE. In nucleotides, the CDR3 is TGTGCCAGCAGCGTAGCGCCGGGACAGTACATGAACACTGAAGCTTTCTTT. It codes for CASSVAPGQYMNTEAFF.

The CDR3 DNA reads as TGTGCCACCAGCAGAGTTGGCGGGGCTCCTAACTATGGCTACACCTTC. Translating gives CATSRVGGAPNYGYTF. This rearrangement joins TRBV15 to TRBJ1-2; D might be TRBD1 (5 bases). The germline V gene has CDR1 LNHNV and CDR2 YYDKDF (reference sequence). This CDR3 has 16 residues. V dropped 1 base and J dropped 0 bases, with 12 bases sitting between them.

The chain combines TRBV5-1 with TRBJ2-1; 11 bases align to TRBD1. The ends lost 3 bases at V and 16 bases at J; junction bases unmatched: 15. The length of the CDR3 is 15 residues. Germline values: CDR1 SGHRS, CDR2 YFSETQ. This chain's CDR3 is CASSSMDRGLAPNFF. The CDR3 region has the DNA TGCGCCAGCAGCTCGATGGACAGGGGGCTAGCCCCGAACTTCTTC.

Worth noting for this clone: One end of the junction is discordant with germline, which a read error may explain. The chain combines TRBV7-9 with TRBJ2-1; 8 nucleotides line up with TRBD2. The CDR3 runs to 17 residues. From germline, CDR1 is SEHNR and CDR2 FQNEAQ (reference sequence). CDR3 in amino acids: CSSSSRPPAGVHNEQFF. The CDR3 DNA is TGTTCCAGCAGCTCCCGTCCCCCAGCGGGAGTCCACAATGAGCAGTTCTTC.

V is TRBV30 and J is TRBJ1-1; D gene ambiguous. Trimming shortened V by 8 bases and J by 2 bases, and 18 bases separated the two germline ends. Germline values: CDR1 GTSNPN, CDR2 SVGIG (reference sequence). The CDR3 covers 14 residues. CDR3 in DNA: TGTGCCCACACACAACCTTCGCCTAACACTGAAGCTTTCTTT. Protein: CAHTQPSPNTEAFF.

The chain recombines TRBV4-1 with TRBJ2-5, with D unclear. Germline CDR1 reads MGHRA; CDR2 reads YSYEKL. V was pared by 0 bases and J by 5 bases, with 10 bases between. This CDR3 region has 14 residues. The CDR3 region is CASSQDRADETQYF. In DNA, the CDR3 is TGCGCCAGCAGCCAAGATCGAGCCGATGAGACCCAGTACTTC.

This chain connects TRBV5-1 to TRBJ1-1; D not certain. This CDR3 contains 17 residues. Trimming pared 0 bases from V and 0 bases from J, leaving 15 bases between. Germline V gene data show CDR1 as SGHRS and CDR2 as YFSETQ. The CDR3 coding sequence is TGCGCCAGCAGCTTGGGTTCAGCCCCCACTATGAACACTGAAGCTTTCTTT. Protein product: CASSLGSAPTMNTEAFF.

This chain uses TRBV19 with TRBJ1-5; TRBD1 agrees at 8 bases. In germline, CDR1 is LNHDA, CDR2 SQIVND (reference sequence). V dropped 8 bases and J dropped 0; count of bases not matched to a gene: 12. This CDR3 comprises 17 residues. In DNA, the CDR3 is TGTGCCAGTCAGCTACAGGGGGGCATTATTAGCAATCAGCCCCAGCATTTT. It is translated as CASQLQGGIISNQPQHF.

The chain has TRBV19 and TRBJ2-7, with TRBD2 matching 7 bases. V was clipped by 3 bases and J by 9 bases; unmatched bases: 8. The CDR3 has 13 amino acids. The V gene's germline CDR1 is LNHDA and CDR2 SQIVND (reference sequence). The CDR3 DNA is TGTGCCAGTAGTATGAATGAGCGGGAAGGGCAGTACTTC. This gives the protein CASSMNEREGQYF. The variable domain in full, completed from reference TRBV19 and TRBJ2-7, reads DGGITQSPKYLFRKEGQNVTLSCEQNLNHDAMYWYRQDPGQGLRLIYYSQIVNDFQKGDIAEGYSVSREKKESFPLTVTSAQKNPTAFYLCASSMNEREGQYFGPGTRLTVT.

The gene calls are TRBV2 and TRBJ1-1, with D perhaps matching TRBD1 (5 bases). CDR1 is SNHLY, CDR2 FYNNEI, per germline. CDR3 length: 14 amino acids. V was pared by 7 bases and J by 2 bases, with 14 bases between. CDR3 sequence reads: CASTDYQGNTEAFF. The CDR3 DNA is TGTGCCAGCACTGATTACCAGGGTAACACTGAAGCTTTCTTT.

The chain combines TRBV27 with TRBJ2-1, with D unresolved. Between the trimmed V and J ends, which lost 1 base and 4 bases, there was a span of 11 bases. This CDR3 comprises 15 residues. Germline assignment: CDR1 MNHEY and CDR2 SMNVEV (reference sequence). CDR3 loop: CASSLYRVKYNEQFF. The DNA of the CDR3 is TGTGCCAGCAGTTTATACCGGGTAAAGTACAATGAGCAGTTCTTC.

V is TRBV9 and J is TRBJ2-1, with D perhaps TRBD2 (5 bases). The CDR3 has 15 amino acids. The V gene's germline CDR1 is SGDLS and CDR2 YYNGEE. V was pared by 0 bases and J by 5 bases, with 12 bases between. CDR3 region: CASSVGTSRHNEQFF. CDR3 nucleotides: TGTGCCAGCAGCGTAGGAACTAGTCGGCACAATGAGCAGTTCTTC.

The chain is built from TRBV7-9 and TRBJ2-1, with D maybe TRBD1 (5 bases). Trimming took 3 bases from V and 3 from J, leaving 12 bases between them. CDR1 is SEHNR, CDR2 FQNEAQ, per germline (reference sequence). This CDR3 spans 15 amino acids. CDR3 residues: CASSLQGLNYNEQFF. The CDR3 DNA is TGTGCCAGCAGCTTGCAGGGTCTCAACTACAATGAGCAGTTCTTC.

The V and J genes are TRBV5-1 and TRBJ2-2; 9 nucleotides align to TRBD2. The CDR3 sequence is 17 residues long. Per the germline V gene, CDR1 is SGHRS and CDR2 is YFSETQ. V gave up 0 bases and J gave up 5 bases; unmatched junction bases: 8. The CDR3 coding sequence is TGCGCCAGCAGCTTGGTTTTAGCGGGAGTAGGTACCGGGGAGCTGTTTTTT. Protein product: CASSLVLAGVGTGELFF.

V gene TRBV19 combines with J gene TRBJ2-2; a weak D match, TRBD1 (5 bases). Per germline, CDR1 LNHDA and CDR2 SQIVND (reference sequence). V shed 4 bases and J shed 0 bases, with 9 bases lying between them. The CDR3 consists of 15 residues. The CDR3 DNA follows: TGTGCCAGTAGTAACACAGGCCCGAACACCGGGGAGCTGTTTTTT. It specifies CASSNTGPNTGELFF. Supplemented by reference TRBV19 and TRBJ2-2, the full variable domain reads DGGITQSPKYLFRKEGQNVTLSCEQNLNHDAMYWYRQDPGQGLRLIYYSQIVNDFQKGDIAEGYSVSREKKESFPLTVTSAQKNPTAFYLCASSNTGPNTGELFFGEGSRLTVL.

This chain uses TRBV27 with TRBJ1-1; D not resolved. Between the trimmed V and J ends, which lost 1 base and 2 bases, there was a span of 14 bases. There are 16 residues in the CDR3. Germline lookup yields CDR1 MNHEY and CDR2 SMNVEV (reference sequence). CDR3 in DNA: TGTGCCAGCAGTTTATTAAGCGATATTCCAAACACTGAAGCTTTCTTT. Its protein is CASSLLSDIPNTEAFF.

This clone was found a few times. This chain uses TRBV4-2 with TRBJ1-4, with TRBD1 identical over 9 bases. V lost 4 bases and J lost 7; bases outside the gene matches: 10. Germline V gene sequence: CDR1 LGHNA, CDR2 YNFKEQ. The CDR3 covers 16 residues. The CDR3 spells CASSPDRDRVPEKLFF. The CDR3 coding sequence is TGTGCCAGCAGCCCGGACCGGGACAGGGTCCCTGAAAAACTGTTTTTT.

This chain joins TRBV27 and TRBJ1-2; D gene uncertain. Per the germline V gene, CDR1 is MNHEY and CDR2 is SMNVEV (reference sequence). Trimming left V 4 bases short and J 0 bases short, with 12 bases between. This CDR3 has 15 residues. The CDR3 DNA reads as TGTGCCAGCAGTTCCAACGGAGCAGCTAACTATGGCTACACCTTC. Translation: CASSSNGAANYGYTF.

The chain links TRBV6-1 to TRBJ1-5; D is perhaps TRBD1 (5 bases). Germline CDR1 MNHNS, CDR2 SASEGT. The CDR3 runs 14 residues. Trimming stripped 5 bases from V and 3 bases from J, with 11 bases between. As DNA, the CDR3 is TGTGCCAGCAGTTGGGGCAGGTACAATCAGCCCCAGCATTTT. Its translation is CASSWGRYNQPQHF.

This clone was counted a few times. The J gene is TRBJ1-1, the V gene TRBV29-1, with 9 nucleotides matching TRBD1. The ends lost 7 bases at V and 5 bases at J; junction bases unmatched: 2. The CDR3 is 11 residues long. CDR1 is SQVTM and CDR2 is ANQGSEA in the germline V gene. The chain's CDR3 is CSGTGVTEAFF. The CDR3 bases are TGCAGCGGGACAGGGGTAACTGAAGCTTTCTTT. Full variable domain (missing parts from reference TRBV29-1 and TRBJ1-1): SAVISQKPSRDICQRGTSLTIQCQVDSQVTMMFWYRQQPGQSLTLIATANQGSEATYESGFVIDKFPISRPNLTFSTLTVSNMSPEDSSIYLCSGTGVTEAFFGQGTRLTVV.

This chain connects TRBV9 to TRBJ2-1, with D perhaps TRBD2 (6 bases). Per germline, CDR1 SGDLS and CDR2 YYNGEE. V was clipped by 3 bases and J by 0 bases, with 16 bases between them. The CDR3 is made up of 17 amino acids. CDR3 nucleotides: TGTGCCAGCAGCGATTACGAGGCGGGAAGCTCCTACAATGAGCAGTTCTTC. Protein: CASSDYEAGSSYNEQFF.

The chain carries TRBV5-4 and TRBJ1-1; possibly TRBD1 for D (6 bases). Germline loops: CDR1 SGHNT, CDR2 YYREEE (reference sequence). The V end was cut by 4 bases, the J end by 0 bases, with 13 bases between. The CDR3 loop spans 15 amino acids. The CDR3 sequence: CASSRQDSLNTEAFF. The CDR3, as DNA: TGTGCCAGCAGCCGTCAGGACAGCTTGAACACTGAAGCTTTCTTT.

The chain joins TRBV14 to TRBJ1-2; 9 positions agree with TRBD1. From germline, CDR1 is SGHDN and CDR2 FVKESK. This CDR3 contains 13 residues. V shed 3 bases, J shed 6 bases, and the junction held 2 bases outside the gene matches. The CDR3 is CASSQDRGHGYTF. CDR3 bases: TGTGCCAGCAGCCAGGACAGGGGACATGGCTACACCTTC.

V is TRBV7-3 and J is TRBJ2-7; the D gene is possibly TRBD1 (7 bases). This CDR3 has 15 residues. CDR1 and CDR2 from the germline V gene are SGHTA and FQGTGA. Between the trimmed V and J ends, which lost 5 bases and 4 bases, there was a span of 18 bases. CDR3 sequence: CASSQNGGGGYEQYF. CDR3 DNA sequence: TGTGCCAGCAGCCAAAACGGAGGGGGCGGGTACGAGCAGTACTTC.

The rearrangement links TRBV30 to TRBJ1-1, with D unresolved. Germline values: CDR1 GTSNPN, CDR2 SVGIG (reference sequence). The CDR3 extends over 14 amino acids. The V gene lost 1 base and the J gene lost 8 bases, with 17 bases spanning the gap. For the CDR3, the DNA is TGTGCCTGGAGTGGCGGGCGGTCGCAGGAAGAAGCTTTCTTT. This codes for CAWSGGRSQEEAFF.

This clone has only a few counts. The chain uses TRBV6-5 and TRBJ1-2, with D possibly matching TRBD1 (6 bases). In germline, CDR1 is MNHEY, CDR2 SVGAGI. V lost 0 bases to trimming and J lost 8 bases, with 16 bases between them. There are 15 residues in the CDR3. The CDR3 sequence: CASSYSSGRGGGYTF. The CDR3 DNA sequence: TGTGCCAGCAGTTACTCGAGCGGCAGGGGTGGAGGCTACACCTTC.

The genes are TRBV21-1 and TRBJ1-1; whether TRBD1, the table's D call, matches the DNA was not checked. TRBV21-1 is flagged as a pseudogene. CDR3 size: 13 residues. Here the CDR3 DNA reads TGTGCCAGTTGGGACAAACGCCCAAAGGGAGCTTTCTTT. This encodes CASWDKRPKGAFF.

The rearrangement uses TRBV28 and TRBJ2-7; maybe TRBD1 (5 bases). Between the trimmed V and J ends, which lost 7 bases and 0 bases, there was a span of 16 bases. The CDR3 loop spans 15 amino acids. CDR1 and CDR2 from the germline V gene are MDHEN and SYDVKM. CDR3 nucleotide sequence: TGTGCCAGCAAGTTTCTGGGGCCGAGCTCCTACGAGCAGTACTTC. Its protein is CASKFLGPSSYEQYF. The variable domain in full, with the rest retrieved from reference TRBV28 and TRBJ2-7, is DVKVTQSSRYLVKRTGEKVFLECVQDMDHENMFWYRQDPGLGLRLIYFSYDVKMKEKGDIPEGYSVSREKKERFSLILESASTNQTSMYLCASKFLGPSSYEQYFGPGTRLTVT.

This clone was seen a few times. The J gene is TRBJ2-7, the V gene TRBV5-1, with TRBD2 as a possible D gene (6 bases). Trimming stripped 0 bases from V and 5 bases from J, with 18 bases between. Germline V gene data show CDR1 as SGHRS and CDR2 as YFSETQ. This CDR3 contains 16 residues. In nucleotides, the CDR3 is TGCGCCAGCAGCTTGGCCCTTTTGGGGGAGGTGGACGAGCAGTACTTC. This codes for CASSLALLGEVDEQYF.